The 12 T cell receptor beta chains listed next were all sequenced from one sample in a study of brain T cells in children with intractable seizures. Specified time point: blood from clinic visit 5 months post-surgery; TSC patient then seizure free. Libraries were prepared by immunoSEQ multiplex PCR; TCRdb keeps only in-frame clonotypes and omits some of them. Of 300,000 to 400,000 clones listed, 85% to 95% were seen once; the top ten hold roughly 5.8%. Source: peripheral blood, taken around 5 months after surgery. The receptors stem from a boy younger than two with tuberous sclerosis and intractable seizures.

The chain joins TRBV6-5 to TRBJ2-1, with 7 bases matching TRBD1. This CDR3 spans 16 amino acids. Trimming took 2 bases from V and 6 from J; bases not matched to a gene: 10. Per the germline V gene, CDR1 is MNHEY and CDR2 is SVGAGI. The CDR3 DNA reads as TGTGCCAGCAGTTACCTGGACACAGGGGCGAGCAATGAGCAGTTCTTC. It specifies CASSYLDTGASNEQFF.

CDR3 in amino acids: CAWSVSGDYEQYF. The CDR3 nucleotides read TGTGCCTGGAGTGTGAGCGGGGACTACGAGCAGTACTTC. The chain has TRBV30 and TRBJ2-7, with 7 positions matching TRBD2. Germline V lookup: CDR1 GTSNPN, CDR2 SVGIG (reference sequence). J was trimmed by 3 bases and V by 0 bases; bases with no gene match: 2. The CDR3 loop spans 13 amino acids.

This chain uses TRBV7-9 with TRBJ2-2; the match to TRBD1 covers 9 bases. The V segment lost 7 bases and the J segment 4 bases; nucleotides outside the gene matches: 10. CDR3 length equals 16 residues. The germline V gene has CDR1 SEHNR and CDR2 FQNEAQ (reference sequence). CDR3 nucleotides: TGTGCCAGCACTCCGGCCGGGACAGGGTTCACCGGGGAGCTGTTTTTT. It yields the protein CASTPAGTGFTGELFF.

The genes are TRBV11-2 and TRBJ1-1, with D tentatively TRBD1 (5 bases). Trimming left V 2 bases short and J 6 bases short, with 10 bases between. The CDR3 is made up of 13 amino acids. Germline CDR1 SGHAT, CDR2 FQNNGV. CDR3 sequence: CASSLRQGPEAFF. CDR3 nucleotide sequence: TGTGCCAGCAGCTTACGGCAGGGCCCTGAAGCTTTCTTT. Full variable domain (rest looked up from reference TRBV11-2 and TRBJ1-1): EAGVAQSPRYKIIEKRQSVAFWCNPISGHATLYWYQQILGQGPKLLIQFQNNGVVDDSQLPKDRFSAERLKGVDSTLKIQPAKLEDSAVYLCASSLRQGPEAFFGQGTRLTVV.

The chain recombines TRBV5-1 with TRBJ1-3; D perhaps matches TRBD1 (6 bases). Germline V gene lookup returns CDR1 SGHRS and CDR2 YFSETQ. Between the trimmed V and J ends, which lost 5 bases and 1 base, there was a span of 10 bases. The CDR3 covers 14 residues. The CDR3 loop is CASSGRGSGNTIYF. The CDR3 DNA follows: TGCGCCAGCAGTGGCAGGGGATCTGGAAACACCATATATTTT.

This sequence joins TRBV3-1 (or the pseudogene TRBV3-2) and TRBJ2-5; 11 positions agree with TRBD2. The V and J ends lost 0 bases and 4 bases, in that order; junction bases with no gene match: 1. This CDR3 contains 15 residues. The germline V gene has CDR1 LGHDT and CDR2 YNNKEL (reference sequence). The CDR3 nucleotides are TGTGCCAGCAGCCAAGAAACTAGCGGGGGAGAGACCCAGTACTTC. It encodes CASSQETSGGETQYF.

The genes are TRBV9 and TRBJ1-2; no firm D call. CDR3 length equals 15 residues. From germline, CDR1 is SGDLS and CDR2 YYNGEE. The V end lost 3 bases, the J end lost 0 bases, and 12 bases lay between the germline ends. CDR3 residues: CASSEGPLANYGYTF. CDR3 DNA: TGTGCCAGCAGCGAAGGACCCCTTGCTAACTATGGCTACACCTTC.

The rearrangement uses TRBV5-1 and TRBJ2-2; D is possibly TRBD1 or TRBD2 (5 bases each). Per germline, CDR1 SGHRS and CDR2 YFSETQ. The CDR3 loop spans 18 amino acids. V shed 2 bases and J shed 0 bases, with 17 bases lying between them. The CDR3 here is CASSFPRGRTSNTGELFF. CDR3 nucleotide sequence: TGCGCCAGCAGCTTCCCTCGGGGACGGACCTCGAACACCGGGGAGCTGTTTTTT.

This clone has more than one count but fewer than ten. The J gene is TRBJ1-1, the V gene TRBV2, with D maybe TRBD1 (5 bases). Per germline, CDR1 SNHLY and CDR2 FYNNEI. The CDR3 is 13 residues long. V was trimmed by 9 bases and J by 1 base, leaving 12 bases between them. CDR3 loop: CARVGDENTEAFF. In DNA, the CDR3 is TGTGCCAGGGTGGGGGATGAGAACACTGAAGCTTTCTTT.

The chain is built from TRBV7-2 and TRBJ2-5; D possibly uses TRBD1 or TRBD2 (5 bases each). The germline V gene has CDR1 SGHTA and CDR2 FQGNSA. The CDR3 has 17 amino acids. V was pared by 5 bases and J by 7 bases, with 26 bases between. CDR3 protein: CASSPGTPKLMLGTQYF. The CDR3 coding sequence is TGTGCCAGCAGCCCCGGGACCCCTAAGCTCATGTTGGGGACCCAGTACTTC.

V and J are TRBV7-3 and TRBJ2-1; either TRBD1 or TRBD2 may supply D (5 bases each). The CDR3 extends over 15 amino acids. Between the trimmed V and J ends, which lost 4 bases and 7 bases, there was a span of 17 bases. Germline V gene data show CDR1 as SGHTA and CDR2 as FQGTGA. The CDR3 bases are TGTGCCAGCAGCTGGGGGTCCGGGTTTTTTAATGAGCAGTTCTTC. Translating it yields CASSWGSGFFNEQFF.

This clone showed up just once. The chain uses TRBV9 and TRBJ2-2, with D maybe TRBD2 (6 bases). CDR3 length: 15 amino acids. The germline gives CDR1 SGDLS, CDR2 YYNGEE. V was trimmed by 0 bases and J by 6 bases, leaving 12 bases between them. The CDR3 DNA reads TGTGCCAGCAGCGTAGAGATAGGAGGGGCCGGGGAGCTGTTTTTT. Translated, it gives CASSVEIGGAGELFF.